These 5 T cell receptor beta chains share one sample of origin, sequenced in a study of blood T cells in healthy people across ages (dated by TCRdb to between 2014 and 2017). Library method: 5' RACE. The instrument given in TCRdb is Illumina HiSeq 2500. A second PCR of about 6 to 11 cycles was run with a J-beta primer mix and a sample-barcoded 5' primer. TCRdb trimmed the raw reads at Q25, called clones with MiXCR and kept productive beta chains. Each CDR3 protein appears once, grouped with its most common genes and DNA. The sample contains hundreds of thousands of distinct CDR3 sequences, roughly 25% of them found a single time. The top ten clones comprise under 3% of the sample. A further study also used this sample, focusing on T cells of mothers and their children.

The specimen sequenced was blood. The receptors here all came from a boy younger than 18 in good health.

V and J are TRBV6-5 and TRBJ2-5, with TRBD2 matching over 8 bases. The J call may be in error: the DNA end matches TRBJ2-1 better. Germline V gives CDR1 MNHEY, CDR2 SVGAGI. The CDR3 covers 17 residues. CDR3 sequence reads: CASSSTGGLGVYNEQFF. CDR3 in DNA: TGTGCCAGCAGTTCCACCGGGGGACTAGGTGTGTACAATGAGCAGTTCTTC.

This clonotype was seen just once. The chain links TRBV29-1 to TRBJ1-1; possible D gene TRBD1, 6 bases. V shed 6 bases and J shed 6 bases, with 14 bases lying between them. CDR1 and CDR2 from the germline V gene are SQVTM and ANQGSEA. The CDR3 covers 12 residues. CDR3 nucleotides: TGCAGCGTCGGGACCAGGGGTGCTGAAGCTTTCTTT. Its protein is CSVGTRGAEAFF.

This clonotype appeared once. The rearrangement joins TRBV10-3 to TRBJ2-6; 11 positions agree with TRBD1. Germline V lookup: CDR1 ENHRY, CDR2 SYGVKD. This CDR3 is built from 16 residues. The trim removed 9 bases at V and 0 bases at J, leaving 4 bases unmatched. The DNA of the CDR3 is TGTGCCATTCGGGACAGGGGGGACTCTGGGGCCAACGTCCTGACTTTC. This codes for CAIRDRGDSGANVLTF.

This chain uses TRBV19 with TRBJ1-1, with TRBD1 identical over 9 bases. Germline CDR1 is LNHDA and CDR2 is SQIVND (reference sequence). V dropped 4 bases and J dropped 6; count of bases not matched to a gene: 6. The CDR3 consists of 14 residues. In nucleotides, the CDR3 is TGTGCCAGTAGTAGGGACAGGGAGGCCTCTGAAGCTTTCTTT. Translated, it gives CASSRDREASEAFF.

The chain combines TRBV12-3 or TRBV12-4 with TRBJ1-2; 7 positions agree with TRBD1. This CDR3 spans 12 amino acids. V was pared by 7 bases and J by 8 bases, with 7 bases of the junction left unmatched. CDR3 bases: TGTGCCAGCACCTTGACAGGGCGGGGCTACACCTTC. Amino acid sequence: CASTLTGRGYTF.